A selection of T cell receptor beta chains follows, all from one sample in a study of Graves' ophthalmopathy and Graves' hyperthyroidism. TCRdb passed the multiplex PCR reads through MiXCR, listing each CDR3 protein once. This table has about 40,000 distinct CDR3 sequences, approximately 52% appearing once. Sequencing was done on a sample of peripheral blood. These receptors all come from an adult man with Graves' ophthalmopathy. Each CDR3 is given with its conserved first and last residue.

V,J,CDR3
TRBV20-1,TRBJ2-3,CSARDLGGYNEQYF
TRBV12-3/TRBV12-4,TRBJ2-1,CASSLEGPSYDEQFF
TRBV7-6,TRBJ2-1,CASSMTGVLDEQFF
TRBV20-1,TRBJ1-4,CSATLAGRGSTNEKLFF
TRBV29-1,TRBJ2-1,CSVGRGGVYNEQFF
TRBV15,TRBJ2-1,CATSSLTLRETYNEQFF
TRBV3-1,TRBJ2-5,CASSRAEYGTQYF
TRBV20-1,TRBJ2-5,CSAEGRETQYF
TRBV6-5,TRBJ1-2,CASSAERGRDGYTF
TRBV20-1,TRBJ2-5,CSASLDGDTEETQYF
TRBV9,TRBJ2-7,CASSVEIADFYEQYF
TRBV25-1,TRBJ2-2,CASSGTVGQGAESNTGELFF
TRBV9,TRBJ2-1,CASSVWGTSFGVYNEQFF
TRBV5-4,TRBJ2-5,CASSPAHGQETQYF
TRBV3-1,TRBJ2-1,CASSPWTSGENEQFF
TRBV6-1,TRBJ1-5,CASSETGGTSYSNQPQHF
TRBV12-3/TRBV12-4,TRBJ2-7,CASSLWTSGRAEQYF
TRBV19,TRBJ2-2,CASSKADPNTGELFF
TRBV7-9,TRBJ2-1,CASSFVLAGPYNEQFF
TRBV14,TRBJ2-2,CASSQERGRGPGELFF
TRBV7-2,TRBJ2-1,CASSRGASSNPNYEQFF
TRBV29-1,TRBJ2-5,CSVAYAGMGETQYF
TRBV2,TRBJ1-6,CASNLDSLNSPLHF
TRBV2,TRBJ2-1,CASSRTGEEGNEQFF
TRBV6-6,TRBJ2-1,CASSYSVQGANNEQFF
TRBV5-8,TRBJ2-2,CASSFLTGARSTGELFF
TRBV2,TRBJ2-5,CASSARGETQYF
TRBV5-8,TRBJ2-1,CASSLAGDYNEQFF
TRBV20-1,TRBJ1-1,CSARVEGGVTDAFF
TRBV7-6,TRBJ2-2,CASSLGGSGELFF
TRBV20-1,TRBJ1-1,CSAPGQGNTGAFF
TRBV12-3/TRBV12-4,TRBJ2-2,CASSATVAGGPSDTGELFF
TRBV4-2,TRBJ1-1,CASRPTGVNTEAFF
TRBV12-3/TRBV12-4,TRBJ2-2,CASSSVNTGELFF
TRBV5-1,TRBJ2-1,CASSLRLAGDNEQFF
TRBV20-1,TRBJ2-5,CSASGTGGETQYF
TRBV18,TRBJ2-5,CASSPGTGDETQYF
TRBV2,TRBJ1-4,CASSFNREGDEKLFF
TRBV5-4,TRBJ2-5,CASSLSIRGGVRETQYF
TRBV12-3/TRBV12-4,TRBJ1-1,CASIRTNTEAFF